This record looks at one TCR beta chain sequence and its context. MiXCR, applied by TCRdb to the 5' RACE reads, yields one record per CDR3 protein. The sample records tens of thousands of distinct CDR3 sequences, 16% being singletons. The sample is drawn from a study of T cells of healthy individuals. The V end was cut by 3 bases, the J end by 5 bases, with 14 bases between. The germline gives CDR1 MDHEN, CDR2 SYDVKM. This CDR3 comprises 15 residues. The chain joins TRBV28 to TRBJ2-1, with a weak D call TRBD1 (5 bases). This clonotype was obtained from a human donor in good health. CDR3 sequence reads: CASSFQGGFNNEQFF. The CDR3 bases are TGTGCCAGCAGTTTCCAGGGTGGGTTCAACAATGAGCAGTTCTTC.